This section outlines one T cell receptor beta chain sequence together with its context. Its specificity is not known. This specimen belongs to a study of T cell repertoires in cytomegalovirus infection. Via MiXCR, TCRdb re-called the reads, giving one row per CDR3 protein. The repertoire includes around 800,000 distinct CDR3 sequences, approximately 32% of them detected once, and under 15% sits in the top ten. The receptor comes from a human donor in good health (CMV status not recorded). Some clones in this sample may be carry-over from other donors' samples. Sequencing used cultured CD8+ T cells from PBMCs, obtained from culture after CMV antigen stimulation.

CDR3 protein: CASSQERWTEAFF. The CDR3 DNA sequence: TGCGCCAGCAGCCAAGAGCGGTGGACTGAAGCTTTCTTT. The chain links TRBV4-1 to TRBJ1-1; D unclear. The V gene's germline CDR1 is MGHRA and CDR2 YSYEKL. There are 13 residues in the CDR3. The ends were cut back, 0 bases at V and 5 bases at J, with 7 bases in the middle.